The 28 T cell receptor beta chains given below trace back to one sample, sequenced in a study of CD8 T cells in ankylosing spondylitis. TCRdb redid the calling of the 5' RACE reads with MiXCR, one entry per CDR3 protein. This repertoire shows 130,000 to 150,000 distinct CDR3 sequences, 7.5% to 9.5% found once; its top ten account for roughly 7.2%. Source material: synovial fluid, either unsorted or a sorted T cell fraction (not recorded which). Receptors originate from a male donor with ankylosing spondylitis.

This clonotype was observed at least ten times. The J gene is TRBJ1-4, the V gene TRBV12-3 or TRBV12-4; 10 positions agree with TRBD1. This CDR3 comprises 15 residues. Germline trimming cut 6 bases from V and 7 bases from J; bases unmatched to any gene: 8. CDR3 sequence: CASSFDGQGVEKLFF. As DNA, the CDR3 is TGTGCCAGCAGCTTTGATGGACAGGGGGTTGAAAAACTGTTTTTT.

Many counts were recorded for this clonotype. V and J are TRBV20-1 and TRBJ2-5, with 11 bases lining up with TRBD2. Germline assignment: CDR1 DFQATT and CDR2 SNEGSKA (reference sequence). This CDR3 spans 16 amino acids. V trimming: 0 bases; J trimming: 4 bases; junction bases outside the gene matches: 7. The CDR3 nucleotides are TGCAGTGCTAGAGATCGCACTAGCGGGAGTACAGAGACCCAGTACTTC. Its translation is CSARDRTSGSTETQYF.

This clonotype was counted at least ten times. The rearrangement uses TRBV7-2 and TRBJ2-7; TRBD1 agrees at 10 bases. The CDR3 has 14 amino acids. The junction had 2 bases not matched to a gene; V was cut back by 2 bases and J by 4 bases. Germline V gene sequence: CDR1 SGHTA, CDR2 FQGNSA. The CDR3 region is CASSLRDRGYEQYF. The CDR3 DNA reads TGTGCCAGCAGCTTACGGGACAGGGGATACGAGCAGTACTTC.

The gene calls are TRBV7-9 and TRBJ2-5; D gene unclear. The CDR3 extends over 12 amino acids. V was shortened by 2 bases and J by 4 bases, with 5 bases between the two germline ends. Germline CDR1 reads SEHNR; CDR2 reads FQNEAQ (reference sequence). The CDR3 bases are TGTGCCAGCAGCTTACAGCTAGAGACCCAGTACTTC. This codes for CASSLQLETQYF. Filled out from reference TRBV7-9 and TRBJ2-5, the complete variable domain reads DTGVSQNPRHKITKRGQNVTFRCDPISEHNRLYWYRQTLGQGPEFLTYFQNEAQLEKSRLLSDRFSAERPKGSFSTLEIQRTEQGDSAMYLCASSLQLETQYFGPGTRLLVL.

This chain links TRBV7-3 with TRBJ2-1; D uncertain. Germline CDR1 SGHTA, CDR2 FQGTGA. V lost 1 base, J lost 3 bases, and 7 bases lay in between. The CDR3 runs 14 residues. The CDR3 DNA reads as TGTGCCAGCAGCTTAAACCCCGGCTACAATGAGCAGTTCTTC. Protein product: CASSLNPGYNEQFF.

This clonotype was counted a few times. The J gene is TRBJ1-6, the V gene TRBV7-9; 7 bases agree with TRBD1. The germline gives CDR1 SEHNR, CDR2 FQNEAQ (reference sequence). J gave up 7 bases and V 11 bases, and 8 bases lay outside the gene matches. The CDR3 runs to 13 residues. CDR3 residues: CAVAGTVNSPLHF. The CDR3 nucleotides read TGTGCCGTGGCGGGGACAGTGAATTCACCCCTCCACTTT.

The rearrangement joins TRBV20-1 to TRBJ1-2; a weak D match, TRBD1 (6 bases). This CDR3 spans 11 amino acids. V gave up 4 bases and J gave up 8 bases, with 11 bases separating them. Per the germline V gene, CDR1 is DFQATT and CDR2 is SNEGSKA (reference sequence). The CDR3 sequence: CSAMYRDGYTF. The CDR3 nucleotides are TGCAGTGCTATGTACAGGGACGGCTACACCTTC.

This clonotype was recorded many times. This rearrangement joins TRBV11-2 to TRBJ1-5; D uncertain. Germline V gene data show CDR1 as SGHAT and CDR2 as FQNNGV. CDR3 length: 17 residues. Trimming removed 2 bases from V and 5 bases from J, with 19 bases in between. The CDR3 here is CASSLIGRHGPYQPQHF. CDR3 nucleotides: TGTGCCAGCAGCTTAATTGGTAGGCACGGCCCATATCAGCCCCAGCATTTT.

This clonotype was counted many times. This chain joins TRBV7-2 and TRBJ2-2; D perhaps matches TRBD2 (5 bases). Germline CDR1 SGHTA, CDR2 FQGNSA. Trimming cost V 3 bases and J 0 bases, with 8 bases left between them. The length of the CDR3 is 15 residues. The CDR3 nucleotides are TGTGCCAGCAGCTTGGTCGGGACGAACACCGGGGAGCTGTTTTTT. Its protein is CASSLVGTNTGELFF.

This clonotype appeared a few times. The V call is TRBV25-1, the J call TRBJ2-3, with 7 bases identical to TRBD1. Germline CDR1 and CDR2: MGHDK and SYGVNS. Unmatched junction bases numbered 5, after V lost 5 bases and J lost 0 bases. The CDR3 is made up of 15 amino acids. The CDR3 sequence: CASSLGTASTDTQYF. The CDR3 DNA reads TGTGCCAGCAGTCTAGGGACAGCTAGCACAGATACGCAGTATTTT. Together with reference TRBV25-1 and TRBJ2-3, the CDR3 gives the full variable domain: EADIYQTPRYLVIGTGKKITLECSQTMGHDKMYWYQQDPGMELHLIHYSYGVNSTEKGDLSSESTVSRIRTEHFPLTLESARPSHTSQYLCASSLGTASTDTQYFGPGTRLTVL.

The chain joins TRBV20-1 to TRBJ2-3, with D hard to call. The CDR3 loop spans 14 amino acids. The V gene lost 5 bases and the J gene lost 2 bases, with 14 bases spanning the gap. CDR1 DFQATT and CDR2 SNEGSKA come from the germline V gene (reference sequence). Written as DNA, the CDR3 is TGCAGTGCTGGGCCCAGCCGCACCACAGATACGCAGTATTTT. It specifies CSAGPSRTTDTQYF.

The chain is built from TRBV4-2 and TRBJ2-1; 9 bases fit TRBD2. Trimming took 4 bases from V and 2 from J; bases not matched to a gene: 12. Germline V gene data show CDR1 as LGHNA and CDR2 as YNFKEQ. The CDR3 has 18 amino acids. Here the CDR3 reads CASSPHPVAGVAYNEQFF. The CDR3 nucleotides are TGTGCCAGCAGCCCTCACCCTGTAGCGGGAGTAGCCTACAATGAGCAGTTCTTC.

The sample holds a few counts of this clonotype. The chain has TRBV5-6 and TRBJ2-5, with 11 bases fitting TRBD1. The CDR3 totals 15 residues. Germline V gene sequence: CDR1 SGHDT, CDR2 YYEEEE. Unmatched junction bases numbered 4, after V lost 1 base and J lost 5 bases. CDR3 coding DNA: TGTGCCAGCAGCTTGAGGACAGGGGGCTGGGAGACCCAGTACTTC. The encoded protein is CASSLRTGGWETQYF.

The rearrangement joins TRBV4-1 to TRBJ2-1; D gene ambiguous. Trimming removed 1 base at V and 5 bases at J, with 12 bases between. Looked up from germline, CDR1 is MGHRA and CDR2 is YSYEKL. The CDR3 has 15 amino acids. The CDR3 nucleotides read TGCGCCAGCAGCCAAGCCCACCGTGAGGACAATGAGCAGTTCTTC. Its translation is CASSQAHREDNEQFF.

Of note for this clonotype: Possible read error: a much larger clone is one base away. The genes are TRBV2 and TRBJ2-3; D gene uncertain. Trimming took 6 bases from V and 4 from J, leaving 5 bases between them. The CDR3 has 11 residues. Germline V gene sequence: CDR1 SNHLY, CDR2 FYNNEI. The CDR3 loop is CASREPDTQYF. The CDR3 nucleotides read TGTGCCAGCAGGGAACCAGATACGCAGTATTTT.

The chain couples TRBV7-2 to TRBJ2-2; 9 positions agree with TRBD1. V was pared by 4 bases and J by 6 bases, with 6 bases of the junction left unmatched. The CDR3 has 15 residues. Looked up from germline, CDR1 is SGHTA and CDR2 is FQGNSA. CDR3 amino acids: CASSYGTGRAGELFF. DNA of the CDR3: TGTGCCAGCAGCTATGGGACAGGGAGGGCCGGGGAGCTGTTTTTT.

This sequence joins TRBV15 and TRBJ1-1; D might be TRBD1 (5 bases). This CDR3 has 13 residues. In germline, CDR1 is LNHNV, CDR2 YYDKDF (reference sequence). Between the trimmed V and J ends, which lost 5 bases and 10 bases, there was a span of 17 bases. The CDR3 reads CATSLDRDRGAFF. In DNA, the CDR3 is TGTGCCACCAGCCTAGACCGGGACCGTGGAGCTTTCTTT.

This CDR3 is CASSQDLREGVGELFF. CDR3 DNA: TGCGCCAGCAGCCAAGACTTGCGGGAGGGAGTCGGGGAGCTGTTTTTT. The chain uses TRBV4-3 and TRBJ2-2, with 9 bases aligning to TRBD2. CDR1 and CDR2 (germline): LGHNA, YSLEER. Unmatched junction bases numbered 6, after V lost 0 bases and J lost 7 bases. The length of the CDR3 is 16 residues.

Many counts were recorded for this clonotype. V gene TRBV7-9 combines with J gene TRBJ1-2; TRBD1 agrees at 10 bases. This CDR3 is 15 amino acids long. V was clipped by 4 bases and J by 4 bases; unmatched bases: 6. Germline V CDR1 and CDR2: SEHNR, FQNEAQ (reference sequence). CDR3 DNA sequence: TGTGCCAGCAGCTCCGGGACAGGGGATTCCTATGGCTACACCTTC. It is translated as CASSSGTGDSYGYTF.

This clonotype has a handful of counts. V and J are TRBV20-1 and TRBJ2-7, with TRBD1 matching over 7 bases. Trimming removed 1 base from V and 2 bases from J; junction bases left unmatched: 8. This CDR3 has 15 residues. The germline V gene has CDR1 DFQATT and CDR2 SNEGSKA (reference sequence). Here the CDR3 reads CSARARQGDTYEQYF. The CDR3, as DNA: TGCAGTGCTAGAGCTCGGCAGGGGGATACCTACGAGCAGTACTTC.

V gene TRBV2 combines with J gene TRBJ1-1; 7 bases agree with TRBD1. V lost 8 bases, J lost 4 bases, and 7 bases stayed unmatched. From germline, CDR1 is SNHLY and CDR2 FYNNEI. The CDR3 is 13 residues long. The DNA for the CDR3 is TGTGCCAGCGGAAGGGACAGTGGCACTGAAGCTTTCTTT. This encodes CASGRDSGTEAFF.

This clonotype was detected many times. One end of the junction is discordant with germline, which a read error may explain. This chain links TRBV7-7 with TRBJ2-1, with 13 bases fitting TRBD2. Germline CDR1 and CDR2: SSHAT and FNYEAQ (reference sequence). This CDR3 region has 15 residues. This CDR3 is CASSPGTSGNNEQFF. CDR3 DNA sequence: TGTGCTAGCAGCCCGGGGACTAGCGGGAACAATGAGCAGTTCTTC. The full variable domain, with the rest looked up from reference TRBV7-7 and TRBJ2-1, is GAGVSQSPRYKVTKRGQDVTLRCDPISSHATLYWYQQALGQGPEFLTYFNYEAQPDKSGLPSDRFSAERPEGSISTLTIQRTEQRDSAMYRCASSPGTSGNNEQFFGPGTRLTVL.

Many counts were recorded for this clonotype. The chain recombines TRBV7-8 with TRBJ2-3, with D perhaps assigned TRBD1 or TRBD2 (5 bases each). Germline V gene data show CDR1 as SGHVS and CDR2 as FQNEAQ. This CDR3 is 15 amino acids long. V was cut by 1 base and J by 3 bases, with 11 bases left in between. The CDR3 nucleotides read TGTGCCAGCAGCTTAGATGGGACCACGACAGATACGCAGTATTTT. Translation: CASSLDGTTTDTQYF.

At least ten counts were recorded for this clonotype. The rearrangement joins TRBV7-9 to TRBJ2-3; D is tentatively TRBD1 or TRBD2 (5 bases each). Germline V gene sequence: CDR1 SEHNR, CDR2 FQNEAQ (reference sequence). This CDR3 contains 15 residues. V lost 0 bases, J lost 2 bases, and 9 bases lay in between. As DNA, the CDR3 is TGTGCCAGCAGCTTAGCGGCAGGGACCACAGATACGCAGTATTTT. Its protein is CASSLAAGTTDTQYF.

Comment on this clonotype: The junction shows a germline mismatch at one end, possibly a read error. The rearrangement joins TRBV20-1 to TRBJ2-7, with 9 nucleotides matching TRBD1. Germline CDR1 is DFQATT and CDR2 is SNEGSKA (reference sequence). CDR3 length: 16 residues. The CDR3 DNA reads as TGCTGTGCTAGGGGGGTACCCGGGACAGGGTATAACGAGCAGTACTTC. Its protein product is CCARGVPGTGYNEQYF.

This clonotype was counted ten times or more. J is TRBJ2-7 and V is TRBV18, with D tentatively TRBD1 or TRBD2 (5 bases each). Trimming removed 5 bases from V and 3 bases from J, with 17 bases in between. The CDR3 is made up of 15 amino acids. From germline, CDR1 is KGHSH and CDR2 LQKENI. The CDR3 nucleotides read TGTGCCAGCTCATCGTCCGGGACGGGGAACTACGAGCAGTACTTC. Amino acids: CASSSSGTGNYEQYF.

This clonotype appeared many times. The chain is built from TRBV3-1 and TRBJ1-3; D unclear. This CDR3 spans 14 amino acids. Germline-derived CDR1 and CDR2 are LGHDT and YNNKEL (reference sequence). The germline V and J ends were trimmed by 2 bases and 1 base, with 6 bases remaining between them. The CDR3 spells CASSQRESGNTIYF. In DNA form, the CDR3 reads TGTGCCAGCAGCCAAAGGGAGTCTGGAAACACCATATATTTT.

Concerning this clonotype itself: A clone one base away is much larger, so this may be a read error. J is TRBJ1-3 and V is TRBV20-1; D is unresolved. The length of the CDR3 is 12 residues. Germline loops: CDR1 DFQATT, CDR2 SNEGSKA (reference sequence). Trimming shortened V by 0 bases and J by 4 bases, and 4 bases separated the two germline ends. The CDR3 loop is CSARDPGNTIYF. In DNA form, the CDR3 reads TGCAGTGCTAGAGATCCCGGAAACACCATATATTTT.